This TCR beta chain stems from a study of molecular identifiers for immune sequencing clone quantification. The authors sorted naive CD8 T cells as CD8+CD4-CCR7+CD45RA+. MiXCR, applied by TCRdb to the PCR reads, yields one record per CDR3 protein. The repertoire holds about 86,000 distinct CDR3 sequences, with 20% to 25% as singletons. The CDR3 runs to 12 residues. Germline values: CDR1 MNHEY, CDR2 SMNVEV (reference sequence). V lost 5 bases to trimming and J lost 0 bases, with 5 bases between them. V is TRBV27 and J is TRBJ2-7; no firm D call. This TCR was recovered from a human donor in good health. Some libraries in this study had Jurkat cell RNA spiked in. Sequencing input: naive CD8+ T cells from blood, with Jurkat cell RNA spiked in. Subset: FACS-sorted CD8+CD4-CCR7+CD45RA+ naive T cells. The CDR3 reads CASSGSSYEQYF. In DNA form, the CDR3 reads TGTGCCAGCAGTGGCAGCTCCTACGAGCAGTACTTC.